This T cell receptor (beta chain) was captured by sequencing in a study of blood T cell repertoires in COVID-19. Study-level information: Italy, Spain and the United States were the sources of the convalescent and acute COVID-19 samples.

The CDR3 is 13 amino acids. V dropped 3 bases and J dropped 1; count of bases not matched to a gene: 2. From germline, CDR1 is GTSNPN and CDR2 SVGIG (reference sequence). Seattle patients were enrolled while actively infected and followed longitudinally. Generated by immunoSEQ multiplex PCR, the TCRdb table keeps only in-frame clones and is missing some. The sample records about 230,000 clones, about nine tenths being singletons. The sample was peripheral blood. This TCR was sampled from a man between 50 and 59 years old with COVID-19, enrolled during active disease. The rearrangement links TRBV30 to TRBJ2-5, with TRBD1 identical over 7 bases. Written as DNA, the CDR3 is TGTGCCTGGAGCCGGGACAGCCAAGAGACCCAGTACTTC. Translated: CAWSRDSQETQYF.